This entry concerns a single TCR beta chain. Just one base apart from a much larger clone, this may be a read error. This entry comes from a study of T cell repertoires in cytomegalovirus infection. TCRdb independently ran MiXCR on the reads; one entry per CDR3 protein. The repertoire holds some 240,000 distinct CDR3 sequences, with around 15% as singletons. CDR1 is LNHNV and CDR2 is YYDKDF in the germline V gene (reference sequence). The CDR3 has 13 amino acids. The clonotype originates from a human donor in good health (CMV status not recorded). Some clones in this sample may be carry-over from other donors' samples. Sequenced material: CD8+ T cells from PBMCs. The V and J genes are TRBV15 and TRBJ1-1; no firm D call. The CDR3 reads CTTSRELNTEAFF. Written as DNA, the CDR3 is TGTACCACCAGCAGAGAGTTGAACACTGAAGCTTTCTTT.